Reported below is one T cell receptor (beta chain). This sample was included in a study of T cell changes during pregnancy in multiple sclerosis. This table comes from immunoSEQ multiplex PCR, and its TCRdb copy is limited to in-frame clones, with some not included. Among roughly 53,000 clones listed, around nine tenths were seen once. This TCR derives from a female donor in good health, enrolled as a control in a pregnancy study. The source material was CD4+ T cells from peripheral blood mononuclear cells, sampled in the second trimester of pregnancy.

CDR3 loop: CASSVRTGVLIHGYTF. Written as DNA, the CDR3 is TGTGCCAGCAGCGTCCGGACAGGGGTACTTATTCATGGCTACACCTTC. The chain couples TRBV11-3 to TRBJ1-2; 9 bases are shared with TRBD1. The ends lost 5 bases at V and 6 bases at J; junction bases unmatched: 13. The CDR3 covers 16 residues. The germline CDR1 and CDR2 sequences are SGHNT and YENEEA.